This entry describes one T cell receptor beta chain. This clone was seen only a few times. Its binding antigen is unknown. No base quality information exists; no much larger clone differs at one position. The entry originates in a study of cytomegalovirus exposure and HLA in healthy donors (dated by TCRdb to 2015 to 2018). In the study overall: An earlier analysis of some 620 of the donors reported approximately 300 Gb of sequence data and around 100 million unique TCR beta sequences obtained from around 170 million T cells. A later analysis re-analyzed previously published TCR beta repertoires from approximately 670 donors and added high-resolution HLA genotyping to study TCR occurrence patterns. The later analysis used no new phenotypic data to find candidate immune exposures, relying instead on TCR beta sequences and their occurrence across donors. The number of typed donors differed by locus: roughly 620-640 for A, B, C, DRB1 and DQB1; approximately 520 for DQA1; approximately 600 for DPA1; and some 450 for DPB1. The study combined high-throughput TCR immunosequencing, statistical association of individual TCRs with disease status, and machine learning to predict cytomegalovirus infection status. Besides the first cohort of under 700 subjects, a separate validation cohort made up of 90 to 150 different subjects was used. The study was designed to test whether signatures of past pathogen exposure could be identified by cataloging public T cell receptors. Using immunosequencing, the study profiled T cell repertoires from 550 to 750 subjects and related those repertoires to cytomegalovirus serostatus. Donor age, sex, ethnicity and CMV serostatus were compiled alongside the repertoire data. The genetic ancestry cluster associated with self-reported Caucasian donors included 81% of the roughly 400 genotyped donors. On average, roughly 200,000 unique TCR beta nucleotide sequences were sequenced per donor among some 430 genotyped donors of the cohort, with roughly 18% of those sequences being non-productive. A later genetic analysis took genome-wide SNP genotypes for 398 of the 666 donors and used that subset as a discovery cohort. To decide whether each TCR beta V gene segment behaved as functional or pseudogenic, an earlier analysis of some 600 of the donors relied on high-throughput TCR beta sequencing. Because of strong linkage in the cohort, roughly five DR-DQ haplotypes were treated as single units for association and clustering. Every repertoire in the discovery cohort had been generated on one and the same sequencing platform. About 300 gigabases of sequencing data and 78 million or so unique TCR sequences were included in an early release covering several hundred HLA-typed donors. HLA typing covered class I and class II loci at four-digit resolution. Results the study describes overall, beyond this receptor: When HLA alleles, especially DR and DQ, strongly co-occurred, TCR associations were difficult to assign to individual alleles. A further reported finding was that TCR beta sequences accurately predicted the HLA-A and HLA-B alleles for most subjects in the first cohort. According to a later analysis, TCR association rates differed among HLA loci, with DRB1 alleles showing the most associated TCRs and HLA-C alleles showing the fewest. Some IMGT-functional V segments, including TRBV6-2 and TRBV6-3, could not be distinguished by the 87-base-pair reads and were therefore excluded. Three of the identified cytomegalovirus-associated TCR beta chains were confirmed in vitro to be specific for cytomegalovirus antigens. According to a later analysis, parvovirus B19, influenza, CMV and Epstein-Barr virus appeared linked to several top co-occurrence clusters. Only TCR beta chains were sequenced in this cohort, and the absence of alpha or paired-chain data limited detectable features. In a later genetic analysis, fewer N-insertions in productive TCRs were reported among donors in an Asian-associated ancestry cluster than the roughly 640-donor mean. A total of roughly 160 TCR beta chains were listed by the study as associated with cytomegalovirus. The authors suggested that the approach could potentially be generalized to other disease states and immunological phenotypes. An earlier analysis of around 500 of the donors showed that most TCR beta V segments appeared in productive rearrangements either about 87% or about 30% of the time, which broadly matched IMGT annotations. Linkage disequilibrium might explain the correlated functional status among segregating V segments, but an unknown experimental factor could not be ruled out. Because counts were too low, about 17 rarely observed V segments, including chromosome 9 orphons, were excluded from the earlier analysis of about 500 of the donors. At a false discovery rate of 0.05, a later analysis linked under 20,000 TCR beta sequences to specific HLA alleles. In a later analysis, HLA-associated TCR beta chains were found to be more clonally expanded and to have lower generation probabilities than equally common non-associated chains. Roughly uniform sequencing depth across donors was assumed in presence/absence analyses, although this assumption may not hold. Cytomegalovirus status was reported to be diagnosed by the classifier with high specificity and sensitivity in both the original and validation cohorts. A cluster of highly shared sequence variants was judged likely to represent a technical artifact of the sequencing pipeline. Most CMV-associated TCR beta chains appeared to be HLA-restricted in a later analysis, and the HLA associations seemed to be driven largely by CMV exposure. Because HLA typing was missing for some donors at each locus, association tests included only the typed subset. For the cohort, immune exposure information was limited to CMV serostatus. V-gene and J-gene trimming of TCR beta chains was associated with a missense DCLRE1C variant in a later genetic analysis, and the association was replicated in an independent cohort. While some public TCRs were present in many individuals, most TCR sequences turned up only very rarely across donors.

The CDR3 runs 13 residues from the cysteine to the phenylalanine. Only the CDR3 DNA is retained, 39 bases long and in frame from the first base. V loses 2 bases of germline sequence and J loses 7 bases, and the interval between the two ends is 12 bases. From a lookup of the germline V gene (reference sequence), CDR1 and CDR2 are SGHKS and YYEKEE. The cohort consisted of hundreds of healthy bone marrow donors. At the time of sampling, all cohort members were nominally healthy, though unrecorded immune exposures were likely present. The donor tested CMV seropositive and was one of the 289 seropositive cohort members. Every donor gave a peripheral blood sample, and the peripheral blood mononuclear cells from that sample were used for TCR beta sequencing. Genomic DNA extraction from the blood cell samples was performed with the Qiagen DNeasy Blood Extraction Kit. Preparation of the library involved the immunoSEQ multiplex PCR assay. A mixture of 60 forward primers for TCR Vbeta segments and 13 reverse primers for TCR Jbeta segments was used in the multiplex PCR. Amplification of the CDR3 region of rearranged TCR beta genes was performed with a multiplex PCR assay on genomic DNA. The Illumina HiSeq System was used to sequence the amplified TCR beta libraries as 87-base-pair reads. Concerning the study's data processing: A later analysis tallied about 77 million unique TCR beta chains across the 610 or so repertoires, and around 12 million of those chains were shared by two or more donors. Raw reads were error-corrected and collapsed into unique sequences with a nearest-neighbor algorithm that merged closely related sequences to remove PCR and sequencing errors. V, D and J gene segments were assigned by aligning CDR3 sequences to IMGT reference sequences. For a sequence to be retained, at least a six-nucleotide match to both a V gene segment and a J gene segment was required. A rearrangement counted as productive if the CDR3 had no stop codons and remained in frame with V and J, and every other rearrangement counted as non-productive. Following IMGT convention, CDR3 was defined as the stretch from the second conserved V-encoded cysteine to the conserved J-encoded phenylalanine. The earlier analysis of fewer than 700 of the donors excluded sequences that lacked an unambiguous match to a single V gene segment. In an earlier analysis of 450 to 750 of the donors, a V segment was called functional when productive rearrangements were above 56.7%, and segregating when the standard deviation between donors exceeded 5%. To diagnose cytomegalovirus status from the catalog of TCR beta chain sequences, a statistical classification framework was built. A later analysis assigned V and J genes by comparing TCR nucleotide sequences with IMGT/GENE-DB human TR gene sequences. A later analysis assigned CDR3 sequences and most-parsimonious VDJ recombination scenarios with the TCRdist pipeline. In a later analysis, every TCR beta chain was defined by the combination of its CDR3 amino acid sequence and its V-gene family, and reads without a unique V-gene family were dropped. As a way to deal with suspected cross-contamination and a sequencing artifact, a later analysis dropped 592 nucleotide sequences that were highly shared and had low generation probability. A later analysis calculated a clonal expansion index for each public chain from normalized within-repertoire ranks of inferred template counts. Generation probabilities in a later analysis came from a VDJ recombination model fitted to out-of-frame rearrangements, and those results were checked against IGoR. In a later analysis, hypergeometric tests were used to score TCR-TCR, TCR-HLA and TCR-CMV co-occurrence, with a repertoire-size bias correction applied to TCR pairs. To estimate false discovery rates, a later analysis permuted the HLA or CMV assignments 20 times. A later analysis grouped co-occurring TCRs with DBSCAN, adding TCRdist sequence similarity when clustering within HLA-allele-positive subsets. Repertoires with fewer than 30,000 or more than 120,000 public chains were left out of co-occurrence clustering, as were about 5 repertoires with anomalous nucleotide sharing. Here the immuneACCESS table is served through TCRdb, limited to in-frame sequences with V and J called. Missing clones are a known gap in these copies; in checked studies unresolved V genes cover under half, and the rest lacks a known reason. That table furnishes V, J and clone size, whereas the DNA furnished D and trimming. The sample table shows about 150,000 clones, and about 60% are seen once. Clones ranked in the top ten supply under 7.5% of the sample.

This TCR was recovered from a woman in her sixties or seventies in good health and CMV-seropositive. The V and J segments used are TRBV5-5 and TRBJ2-5, with a tentative D gene TRBD2 over 5 matching bases. The sample was PBMCs. The CDR3 region has the sequence CASSFGDLGTQYF. The sequenced DNA is TGTGCCAGCAGCTTCGGGGATCTCGGGACCCAGTACTTC.